This T cell receptor beta chain was identified in a study of cytomegalovirus exposure and HLA in healthy donors. With respect to this clone: Its matching antigen is unknown.

Study findings and constraints: The number of N-insertions in an Asian-associated ancestry cluster was reportedly below the roughly 700-donor mean in a later analysis. According to a later analysis, most TCR beta chains associated with CMV appeared HLA-restricted. As a later analysis revealed, the rate of TCR association differed by HLA locus, with DRB1 most and HLA-C fewest. A later analysis linked a missense DCLRE1C variant to TCR beta V- and J-gene trimming.

The PCR was carried out with 60 Vbeta primers and 13 Jbeta primers. TCRdb's table, derived via immunoSEQ multiplex PCR, lists solely in-frame clones and lacks some. The sample includes nearly 110,000 clones, roughly 82% of them seen just once. This CDR3 comprises 14 residues. Trimming took off 4 bases at V and 5 bases at J, with 14 bases between the two ends. Per germline, CDR1 SNHLY and CDR2 FYNNEI. The sample comprised PBMCs. The TCR was taken from a woman in her 50s in good health and CMV-seropositive. The chain combines TRBV2 with TRBJ1-1; no firm D call. As DNA, the CDR3 is TGTGCCAGCAGTGCGAGGCCCTACGGGACTGAAGCTTTCTTT. Protein sequence: CASSARPYGTEAFF.